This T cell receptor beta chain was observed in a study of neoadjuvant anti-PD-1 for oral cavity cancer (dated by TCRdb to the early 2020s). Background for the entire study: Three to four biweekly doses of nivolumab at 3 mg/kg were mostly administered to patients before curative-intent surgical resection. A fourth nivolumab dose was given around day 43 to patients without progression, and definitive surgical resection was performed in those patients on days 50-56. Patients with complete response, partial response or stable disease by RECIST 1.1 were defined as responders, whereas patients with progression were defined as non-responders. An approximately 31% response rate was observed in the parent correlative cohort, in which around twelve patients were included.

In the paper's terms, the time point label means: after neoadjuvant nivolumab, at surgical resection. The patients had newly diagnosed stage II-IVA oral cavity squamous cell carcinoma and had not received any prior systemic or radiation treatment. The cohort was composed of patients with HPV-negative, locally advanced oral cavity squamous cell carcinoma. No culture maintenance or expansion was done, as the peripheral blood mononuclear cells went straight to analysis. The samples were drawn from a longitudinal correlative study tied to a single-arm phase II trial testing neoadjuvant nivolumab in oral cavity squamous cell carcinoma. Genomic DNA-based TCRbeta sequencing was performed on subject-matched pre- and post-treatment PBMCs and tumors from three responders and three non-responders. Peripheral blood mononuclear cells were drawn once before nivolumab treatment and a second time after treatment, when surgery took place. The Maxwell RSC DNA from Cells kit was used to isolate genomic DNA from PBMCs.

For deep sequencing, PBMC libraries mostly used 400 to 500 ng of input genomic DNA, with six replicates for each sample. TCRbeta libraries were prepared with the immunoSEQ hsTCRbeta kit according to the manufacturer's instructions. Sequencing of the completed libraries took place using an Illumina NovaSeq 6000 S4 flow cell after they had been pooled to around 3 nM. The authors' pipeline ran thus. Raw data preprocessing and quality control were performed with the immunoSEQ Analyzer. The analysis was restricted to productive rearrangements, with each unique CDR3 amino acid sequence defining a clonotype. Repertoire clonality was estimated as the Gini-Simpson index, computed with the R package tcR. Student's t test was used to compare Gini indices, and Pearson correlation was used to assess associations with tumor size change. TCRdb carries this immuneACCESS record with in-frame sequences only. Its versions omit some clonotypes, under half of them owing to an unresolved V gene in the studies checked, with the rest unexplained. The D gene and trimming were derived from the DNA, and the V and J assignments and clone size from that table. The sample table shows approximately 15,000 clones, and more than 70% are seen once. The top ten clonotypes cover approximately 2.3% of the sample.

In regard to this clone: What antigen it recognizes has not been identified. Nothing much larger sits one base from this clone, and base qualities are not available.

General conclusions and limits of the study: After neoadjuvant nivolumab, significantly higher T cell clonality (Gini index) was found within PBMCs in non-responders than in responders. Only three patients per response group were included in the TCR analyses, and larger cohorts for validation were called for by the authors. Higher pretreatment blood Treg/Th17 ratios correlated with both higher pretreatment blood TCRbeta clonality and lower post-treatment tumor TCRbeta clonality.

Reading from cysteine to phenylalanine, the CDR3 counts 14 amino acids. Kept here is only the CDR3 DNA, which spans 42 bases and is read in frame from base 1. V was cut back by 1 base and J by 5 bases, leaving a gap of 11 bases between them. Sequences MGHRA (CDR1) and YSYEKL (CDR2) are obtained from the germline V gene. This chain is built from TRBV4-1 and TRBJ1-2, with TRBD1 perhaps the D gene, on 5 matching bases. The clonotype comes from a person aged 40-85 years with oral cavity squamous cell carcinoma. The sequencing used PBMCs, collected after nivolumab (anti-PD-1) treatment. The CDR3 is CASSQVGTQYGYTF. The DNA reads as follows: TGCGCCAGCAGCCAAGTAGGGACTCAGTATGGCTACACCTTC.